This TCR beta chain is drawn from a study of shared clonotypes between healthy human individuals. Template for every sorted-subset replicate PCR totaled 150 to 250 ng DNA, around 32,000 T cell genomes. Measured with immunoSEQ multiplex PCR; TCRdb has only the in-frame clones, and not every one. Of more than 150,000 clones in the sample, roughly 70% were seen once. The CDR3 spans 13 residues. Germline lookup yields CDR1 SGDLS and CDR2 YYNGEE. The germline V and J ends were trimmed by 3 bases and 3 bases, with 9 bases remaining between them. This clone was observed a single time. The receptor's source is a man younger than 40 in good health. The sequenced material came from memory CD4+ T cells sorted from blood. Subset here: CD45RA-negative fraction. This chain links TRBV9 with TRBJ1-1; weak D call: TRBD1 (5 bases). The CDR3 sequence: CASSGGVDTEAFF. As DNA, the CDR3 is TGTGCCAGCAGCGGGGGGGTTGACACTGAAGCTTTCTTT. Drawing the rest from reference TRBV9 and TRBJ1-1, the complete variable domain is DSGVTQTPKHLITATGQRVTLRCSPRSGDLSVYWYQQSLDQGLQFLIQYYNGEERAKGNILERFSAQQFPDLHSELNLSSLELGDSALYFCASSGGVDTEAFFGQGTRLTVV.